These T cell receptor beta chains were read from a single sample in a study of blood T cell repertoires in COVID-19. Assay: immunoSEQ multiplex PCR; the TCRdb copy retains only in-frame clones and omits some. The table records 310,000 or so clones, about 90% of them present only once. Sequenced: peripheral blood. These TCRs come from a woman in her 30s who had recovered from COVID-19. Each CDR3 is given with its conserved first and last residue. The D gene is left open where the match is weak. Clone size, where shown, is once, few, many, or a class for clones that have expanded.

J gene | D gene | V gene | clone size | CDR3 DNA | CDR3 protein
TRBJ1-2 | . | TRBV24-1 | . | TGTGCCACCAGTTCAGGACTAAACTATGGCTACACCTTC | CATSSGLNYGYTF
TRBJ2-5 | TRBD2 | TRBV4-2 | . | TGTGCCAGCAGCCGCACGTTAGCGGGGCAAGAGACCCAGTACTTC | CASSRTLAGQETQYF
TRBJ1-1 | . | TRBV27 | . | TGTGCCAGCAGCCCAACCCATACAGGTTTCCGAAGGGGCACTGAAGCTTTCTTT | CASSPTHTGFRRGTEAFF
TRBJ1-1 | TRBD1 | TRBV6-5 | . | TGTGCCAGCATCCCAACAGGGGGAAGAACTGAAGCTTTCTTT | CASIPTGGRTEAFF
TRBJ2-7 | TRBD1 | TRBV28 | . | TGTGCCATCTCACTGGGGACAGGGGTCCACGAGCAGTACTTC | CAISLGTGVHEQYF
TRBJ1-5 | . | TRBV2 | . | TGTGCCAGCAGTGACCAGGGGAGAGGAAATCAGCCCCAGCATTTT | CASSDQGRGNQPQHF
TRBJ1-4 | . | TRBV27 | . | TGTGCCAGCAGTTTATCCCGGTCCCCGGATGAAAAACTGTTTTTT | CASSLSRSPDEKLFF
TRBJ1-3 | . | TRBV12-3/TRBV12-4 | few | TGTGCCAGCGGAACGGGGGTTCCGATATATTTT | CASGTGVPIYF
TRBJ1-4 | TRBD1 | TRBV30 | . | TGTGCCTGGAATACAGGGGCAAACGAAAAACTGTTTTTT | CAWNTGANEKLFF
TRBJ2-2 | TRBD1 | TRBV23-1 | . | TGCGCCAGTTCCAAAGGACAGGTCTCCGGGGAGCTGTTTTTT | CASSKGQVSGELFF
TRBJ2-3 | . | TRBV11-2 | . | TGTGCCAGCAGCCAGGGCACAGATACGCAGTATTTT | CASSQGTDTQYF
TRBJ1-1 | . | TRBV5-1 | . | TGCGCCAGCAGCTTGTCTCGGGAAGAGGCTTTCTTT | CASSLSREEAFF
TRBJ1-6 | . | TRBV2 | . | TGTGCCAGCAGTGACGAACAGAATTCACCCCTCCACTTT | CASSDEQNSPLHF
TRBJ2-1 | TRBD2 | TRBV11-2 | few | TGTGCCAGCAGCTACACTGCCGGGACTAGCGGGAGCCGTCAGTTCTTC | CASSYTAGTSGSRQFF
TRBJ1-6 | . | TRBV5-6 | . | TGTGCCAGCAGCGGACAGCAAAATTCACCCCTCCACTTT | CASSGQQNSPLHF
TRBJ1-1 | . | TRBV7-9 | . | TGTGCCAGCAGCTTATATAGCTTTATGTCGGTAGTCATGAACACTGAAGCTTTCTTT | CASSLYSFMSVVMNTEAFF
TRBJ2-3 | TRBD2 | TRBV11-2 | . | TGTGCCAGCAGCCAATCCCGGGAGGTTACCGATACGCAGTATTTT | CASSQSREVTDTQYF
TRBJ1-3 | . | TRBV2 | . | TGTGCCAGCAGGGACCAGGGGATTGGGACCATATATTTT | CASRDQGIGTIYF
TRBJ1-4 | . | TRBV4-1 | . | TGCGCCAGCAGCCATCCCACCGGTGAACTGTTTTTT | CASSHPTGELFF
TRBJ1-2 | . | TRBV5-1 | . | TGCGCCAGCAGAGACTCTAGAATTCGGATAGAGAACTATGGCTACACCTTC | CASRDSRIRIENYGYTF
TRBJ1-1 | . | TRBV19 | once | TGTGCCAGTAGTATTAGTCCGGGGGTGTACACTGAAGCTTTCTTT | CASSISPGVYTEAFF
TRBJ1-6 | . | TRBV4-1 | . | TGCGCCAGCAGCCAAGAAGATGTCGGACAGATAAATTCACCCCTCCACTTT | CASSQEDVGQINSPLHF